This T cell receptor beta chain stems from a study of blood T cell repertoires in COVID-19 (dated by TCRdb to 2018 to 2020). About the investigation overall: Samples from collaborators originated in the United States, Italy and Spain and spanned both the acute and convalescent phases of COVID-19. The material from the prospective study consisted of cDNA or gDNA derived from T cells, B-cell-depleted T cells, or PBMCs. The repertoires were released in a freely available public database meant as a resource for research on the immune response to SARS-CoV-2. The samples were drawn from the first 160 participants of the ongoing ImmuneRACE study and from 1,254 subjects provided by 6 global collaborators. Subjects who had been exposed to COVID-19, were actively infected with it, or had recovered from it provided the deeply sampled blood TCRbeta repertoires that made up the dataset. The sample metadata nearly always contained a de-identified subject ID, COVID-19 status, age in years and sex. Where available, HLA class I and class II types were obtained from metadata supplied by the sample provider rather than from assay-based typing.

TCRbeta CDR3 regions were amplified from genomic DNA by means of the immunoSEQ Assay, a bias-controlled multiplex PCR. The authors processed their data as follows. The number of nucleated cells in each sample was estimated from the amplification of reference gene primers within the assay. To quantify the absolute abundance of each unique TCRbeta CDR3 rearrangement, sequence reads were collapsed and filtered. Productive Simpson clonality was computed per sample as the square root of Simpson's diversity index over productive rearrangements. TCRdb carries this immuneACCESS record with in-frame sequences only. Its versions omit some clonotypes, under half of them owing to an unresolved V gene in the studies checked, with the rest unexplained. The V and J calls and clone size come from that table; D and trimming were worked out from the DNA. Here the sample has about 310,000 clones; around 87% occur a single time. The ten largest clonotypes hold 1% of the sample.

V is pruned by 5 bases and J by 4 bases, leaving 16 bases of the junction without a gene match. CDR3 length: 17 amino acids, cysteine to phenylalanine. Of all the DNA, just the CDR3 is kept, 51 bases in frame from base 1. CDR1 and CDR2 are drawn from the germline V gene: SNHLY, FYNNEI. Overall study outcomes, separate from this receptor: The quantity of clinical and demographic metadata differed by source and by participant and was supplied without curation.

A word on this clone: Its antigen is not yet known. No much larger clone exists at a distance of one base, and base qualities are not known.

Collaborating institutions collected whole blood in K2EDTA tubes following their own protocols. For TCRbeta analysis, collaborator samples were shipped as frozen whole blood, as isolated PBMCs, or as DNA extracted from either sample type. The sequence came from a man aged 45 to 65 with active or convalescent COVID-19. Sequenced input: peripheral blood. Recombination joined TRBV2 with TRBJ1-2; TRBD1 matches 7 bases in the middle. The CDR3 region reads CASSQGGPQSTPYGYTF. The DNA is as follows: TGTGCCAGCAGTCAGGGGGGACCACAATCTACCCCCTATGGCTACACCTTC.